This entry features one T cell receptor beta chain sequence. Its cognate antigen is unknown. The data derive from a study of vaccination effects on CD4 cells after COVID-19. The V end was cut by 0 bases, the J end by 7 bases, with 13 bases between. The CDR3 is 15 residues long. Germline lookup yields CDR1 SGHNT and CDR2 YYREEE (reference sequence). The data were produced by immunoSEQ multiplex PCR, yet TCRdb's version contains in-frame clones alone and is incomplete. Of fewer than 90,000 clones in the sample, around 70% were seen once. General study points: By a late point after vaccination, infection- and vaccine-induced clones had shrunk markedly through clonal contraction. Small numbers of convalescent patients limited the study. It also lacked early post-infection timepoints.

In the ViraFEST assay, antigen-specific CD4+ clonotypes were identified by expansion after peptide-pool stimulation. Culture lasted approximately 10 days before CD4+ T cell isolation. A positive SARS-CoV-2 PCR test fell between March and December 2020. The sequencing here drew on CD4+ T cells from PBMCs cultured with HIV peptides, taken before COVID-19 vaccination. Subset denoted: HIV-1 Nef peptide pool negative control/reference culture. The chain couples TRBV5-4 to TRBJ1-4; TRBD1 is a possible D gene (6 bases). This receptor was obtained from a human donor who had a prior SARS-CoV-2 infection. CDR3 DNA sequence: TGTGCCAGCAGCTTGGGCGGGGGCCGGGGTGAAAAACTGTTTTTT. This codes for CASSLGGGRGEKLFF. Full variable domain (remainder filled in from reference TRBV5-4 and TRBJ1-4): ETGVTQSPTHLIKTRGQQVTLRCSSQSGHNTVSWYQQALGQGPQFIFQYYREEENGRGNFPPRFSGLQFPNYSSELNVNALELDDSALYLCASSLGGGRGEKLFFGSGTQLSVL.